These 21 T cell receptor beta chains were sequenced from one sample in a study of blood T cell repertoires in COVID-19. Generated by immunoSEQ multiplex PCR, the TCRdb table keeps only in-frame clones and is missing some. In the table there are fewer than 130,000 clones, 70% to 80% of which are singletons. The source material was peripheral blood. The receptor source for this set is an older woman with acute or convalescent COVID-19.

This chain joins TRBV6-5 and TRBJ1-4, with D maybe TRBD1 (5 bases). The V end was cut by 7 bases, the J end by 13 bases, with 13 bases between. CDR3 length: 11 residues. CDR1 and CDR2 (germline): MNHEY, SVGAGI. CDR3 sequence reads: CASTRGGRLFF. The CDR3, as DNA: TGTGCCAGCACCCGGGGGGGAAGACTGTTTTTT.

The chain combines TRBV7-9 with TRBJ1-3, with TRBD1 matching over 8 bases. The V and J ends lost 5 bases and 2 bases, in that order; junction bases with no gene match: 5. The CDR3 loop spans 15 amino acids. Germline CDR1 and CDR2: SEHNR and FQNEAQ (reference sequence). The CDR3 here is CASSANRGTGNTIYF. The CDR3 DNA is TGTGCCAGCAGCGCGAACAGGGGGACTGGAAACACCATATATTTT. Full variable domain (rest looked up from reference TRBV7-9 and TRBJ1-3): DTGVSQNPRHKITKRGQNVTFRCDPISEHNRLYWYRQTLGQGPEFLTYFQNEAQLEKSRLLSDRFSAERPKGSFSTLEIQRTEQGDSAMYLCASSANRGTGNTIYFGEGSWLTVV.

The chain recombines TRBV29-1 with TRBJ2-3; 10 bases agree with TRBD1. The CDR3 runs 14 residues. CDR1 and CDR2 (germline): SQVTM, ANQGSEA. V was pared by 8 bases and J by 1 base, with 6 bases of the junction left unmatched. The CDR3 nucleotides are TGCAGCACCCGACAGGGGGCCGGCACAGATACGCAGTATTTT. It encodes CSTRQGAGTDTQYF.

The chain employs TRBV5-1 and TRBJ2-7; 10 bases are a match to TRBD1. Trimming cost V 2 bases and J 0 bases; bases outside gene matches: 5. The CDR3 runs to 16 residues. CDR1 is SGHRS and CDR2 is YFSETQ in the germline V gene. In DNA, the CDR3 is TGCGCCAGCAGCTTCACGGACAGGGGGAGCTCCTACGAGCAGTACTTC. Its translation: CASSFTDRGSSYEQYF.

There are a few counts of this clone. The chain combines TRBV18 with TRBJ2-7; the match to TRBD2 covers 8 bases. This CDR3 has 14 residues. J gave up 7 bases and V 2 bases, and 7 bases lay outside the gene matches. CDR1 is KGHSH, CDR2 LQKENI, per germline. CDR3 coding DNA: TGTGCCAGCTCACCAACCGGGGGGGCGGTTGAGCAGTACTTC. Translated: CASSPTGGAVEQYF.

This clone occurred a few times. The V call is TRBV30, the J call TRBJ1-5; D might be TRBD1 (5 bases). The V end was cut by 2 bases, the J end by 5 bases, with 10 bases between. This CDR3 spans 13 amino acids. Germline V CDR1 and CDR2: GTSNPN, SVGIG (reference sequence). CDR3 nucleotide sequence: TGTGCCTGGAGTCGGACATCTGATCAGCCCCAGCATTTT. Its translation: CAWSRTSDQPQHF.

This clone was detected a few times. The CDR3 region has the DNA TGTGCCAGCAGGCTAAACAGCTATAATGAAAAACTGTTTTTT. The encoded protein is CASRLNSYNEKLFF. The gene calls are TRBV27 and TRBJ1-4; no definite D call. CDR3 length: 14 amino acids. Germline assignment: CDR1 MNHEY and CDR2 SMNVEV (reference sequence). V was trimmed by 6 bases and J by 4 bases, leaving 12 bases between them.

The gene calls are TRBV7-9 and TRBJ1-6; 10 positions match TRBD1. This CDR3 is built from 14 residues. Germline CDR1 is SEHNR and CDR2 is FQNEAQ (reference sequence). The trim removed 10 bases at V and 8 bases at J, leaving 8 bases unmatched. Written as DNA, the CDR3 is TGTGCCACAACACTGGGGACAGGGGATTCACCCCTCCACTTT. This translates into CATTLGTGDSPLHF.

The chain is built from TRBV4-3 and TRBJ1-4; no reliable D call. V lost 3 bases and J lost 3, with 14 bases in between. The germline V gene encodes CDR1 LGHNA and CDR2 YSLEER. CDR3 length equals 16 residues. The CDR3 DNA follows: TGCGCCAGCAGCCAGGTGGGCCAGGCTGCTAATGAAAAACTGTTTTTT. Translation gives CASSQVGQAANEKLFF.

The chain employs TRBV19 and TRBJ1-2; the D is unclear. Germline V CDR1 and CDR2: LNHDA, SQIVND (reference sequence). The CDR3 has 12 amino acids. The ends were cut back, 9 bases at V and 2 bases at J, with 10 bases in the middle. CDR3 DNA sequence: TGTGCCAGCCGGAACAGAAACTATGGCTACACCTTC. Its protein is CASRNRNYGYTF.

This clone was counted ten times or more. The chain recombines TRBV9 with TRBJ1-1; 7 bases fit TRBD1. With 0 bases clipped from V and 5 bases from J, the junction kept 7 bases outside the gene matches. Germline V gene lookup returns CDR1 SGDLS and CDR2 YYNGEE. CDR3 length: 15 residues. CDR3 amino acids: CASSVATGIRTEAFF. The CDR3 nucleotides read TGTGCCAGCAGCGTAGCGACAGGGATTAGGACTGAAGCTTTCTTT.

This clone was seen only once. The chain couples TRBV7-9 to TRBJ1-1; no clear D gene. The CDR3 totals 19 residues. Germline V lookup: CDR1 SEHNR, CDR2 FQNEAQ (reference sequence). The V and J ends lost 5 bases and 2 bases respectively, with 27 bases between them. The CDR3, as DNA: TGTGCCAGCAGCCAGCCTGCGGGCTGGTTAAACCCTTTAAACACTGAAGCTTTCTTT. Protein product: CASSQPAGWLNPLNTEAFF.

This clone was observed a few times. V gene TRBV2 combines with J gene TRBJ1-1; no firm D call. Trimming removed 1 base at V and 0 bases at J, with 6 bases between. This CDR3 contains 14 residues. The germline CDR1 and CDR2 sequences are SNHLY and FYNNEI. The CDR3 sequence is CASSEGRLNTEAFF. CDR3 DNA: TGTGCCAGCAGTGAAGGCAGGCTGAACACTGAAGCTTTCTTT.

This chain connects TRBV6-5 to TRBJ1-4, with 7 bases identical to TRBD1. V gave up 6 bases and J gave up 8 bases; unmatched junction bases: 12. From germline, CDR1 is MNHEY and CDR2 SVGAGI. The CDR3 runs to 15 residues. Here the CDR3 reads CASRDLYRGGEKLFF. The CDR3 DNA reads as TGTGCCAGCAGGGACCTTTACAGGGGAGGAGAAAAACTGTTTTTT.

V gene TRBV28 combines with J gene TRBJ1-5; no reliable D call. The germline CDR1 and CDR2 sequences are MDHEN and SYDVKM. The V gene lost 3 bases and the J gene lost 10 bases, with 10 bases spanning the gap. The CDR3 has 12 amino acids. CDR3 sequence: CASSFSLRPQHF. DNA for the CDR3: TGTGCCAGCAGTTTTTCCCTGCGTCCCCAGCATTTT.

The CDR3 nucleotides are TGCGCCAGCAGCCAAGAGGACGGGGTTCGATCTAACTATGGCTACACCTTC. Residues: CASSQEDGVRSNYGYTF. The chain joins TRBV4-1 to TRBJ1-2; D is ambiguous. Germline CDR1 and CDR2: MGHRA and YSYEKL. The CDR3 runs 17 residues. The germline V and J ends were trimmed by 0 bases and 0 bases, with 14 bases remaining between them.

V is TRBV4-2 and J is TRBJ2-3; 8 bases agree with TRBD2. Germline CDR1 LGHNA, CDR2 YNFKEQ. Trimming at V came to 0 bases and at J to 2 bases, leaving 4 bases not matched to a gene. The CDR3 loop spans 16 amino acids. DNA for the CDR3: TGTGCCAGCAGCCAAGATTGGCGGGGGGCCACAGATACGCAGTATTTT. Translation gives CASSQDWRGATDTQYF.

The chain recombines TRBV6-5 with TRBJ1-2, with D possibly TRBD1 on 6 matching bases. The CDR3 sequence is 14 residues long. Germline V gives CDR1 MNHEY, CDR2 SVGAGI. V was clipped by 10 bases and J by 7 bases, with 22 bases between them. Here the CDR3 DNA reads TGTGCCACCATACCGAGCGGGGGCAGAGGTGGCTACACCTTC. It codes for CATIPSGGRGGYTF.

This clone turned up a few times. This chain connects TRBV10-3 to TRBJ1-1, with D perhaps matching TRBD1 (6 bases). Trimming took 10 bases from V and 4 from J, leaving 13 bases between them. The germline V gene has CDR1 ENHRY and CDR2 SYGVKD. The CDR3 totals 12 residues. CDR3 bases: TGTGCCACCCGACAGGCGAGCACTGAAGCTTTCTTT. This encodes CATRQASTEAFF.

The chain recombines TRBV10-3 with TRBJ1-2, with a possible D match to TRBD1 (6 bases). Trimming removed 6 bases at V and 0 bases at J, with 11 bases between. This CDR3 is 14 amino acids long. The germline V gene encodes CDR1 ENHRY and CDR2 SYGVKD. The CDR3 coding sequence is TGTGCCATCAGGGGGGACACAACTAACTATGGCTACACCTTC. Translation gives CAIRGDTTNYGYTF.

The rearrangement uses TRBV2 and TRBJ2-5; TRBD1 aligns across 9 bases. CDR3 length: 14 residues. Per the germline V gene, CDR1 is SNHLY and CDR2 is FYNNEI. The trim removed 6 bases at V and 5 bases at J, leaving 7 bases unmatched. Here the CDR3 reads CASSRTGAGETQYF. In nucleotides, the CDR3 is TGTGCCAGCAGCAGGACAGGGGCGGGGGAGACCCAGTACTTC. Looking up the rest from reference TRBV2 and TRBJ2-5 gives the full variable domain: EPEVTQTPSHQVTQMGQEVILRCVPISNHLYFYWYRQILGQKVEFLVSFYNNEISEKSEIFDDQFSVERPDGSNFTLKIRSTKLEDSAMYFCASSRTGAGETQYFGPGTRLLVL.